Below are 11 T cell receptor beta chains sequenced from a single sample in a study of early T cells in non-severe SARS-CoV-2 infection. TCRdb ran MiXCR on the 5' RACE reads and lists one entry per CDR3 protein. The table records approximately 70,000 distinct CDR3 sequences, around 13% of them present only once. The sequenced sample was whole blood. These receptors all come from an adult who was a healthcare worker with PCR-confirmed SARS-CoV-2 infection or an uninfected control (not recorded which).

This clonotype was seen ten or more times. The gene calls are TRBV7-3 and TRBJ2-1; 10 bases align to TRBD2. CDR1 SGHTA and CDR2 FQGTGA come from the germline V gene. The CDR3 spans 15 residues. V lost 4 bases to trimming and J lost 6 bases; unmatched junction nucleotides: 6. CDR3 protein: CASSSPGLASNEQFF. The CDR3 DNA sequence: TGTGCCAGCAGCTCTCCGGGACTAGCGAGCAATGAGCAGTTCTTC.

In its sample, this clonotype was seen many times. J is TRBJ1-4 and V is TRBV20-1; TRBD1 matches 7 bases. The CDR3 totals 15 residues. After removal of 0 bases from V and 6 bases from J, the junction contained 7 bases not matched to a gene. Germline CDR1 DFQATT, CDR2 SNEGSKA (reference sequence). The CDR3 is CSARDGQGGDEKLFF. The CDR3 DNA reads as TGCAGTGCTAGAGATGGCCAGGGGGGTGATGAAAAACTGTTTTTT.

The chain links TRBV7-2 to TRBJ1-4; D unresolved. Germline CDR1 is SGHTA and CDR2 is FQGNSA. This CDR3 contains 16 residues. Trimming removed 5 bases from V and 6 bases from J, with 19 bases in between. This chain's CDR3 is CASSPAAGDSYEKLFF. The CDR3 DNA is TGTGCCAGCAGCCCCGCCGCGGGTGACTCGTATGAAAAACTGTTTTTT.

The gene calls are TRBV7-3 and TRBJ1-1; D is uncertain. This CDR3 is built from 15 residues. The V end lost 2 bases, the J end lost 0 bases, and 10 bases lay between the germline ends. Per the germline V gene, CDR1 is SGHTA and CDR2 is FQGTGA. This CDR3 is CASSLGTALNTEAFF. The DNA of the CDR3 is TGTGCCAGCAGCTTAGGTACAGCCCTGAACACTGAAGCTTTCTTT. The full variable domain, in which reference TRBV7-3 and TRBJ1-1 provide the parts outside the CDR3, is GAGVSQTPSNKVTEKGKYVELRCDPISGHTALYWYRQSLGQGPEFLIYFQGTGAADDSGLPNDRFFAVRPEGSVSTLKIQRTERGDSAVYLCASSLGTALNTEAFFGQGTRLTVV.

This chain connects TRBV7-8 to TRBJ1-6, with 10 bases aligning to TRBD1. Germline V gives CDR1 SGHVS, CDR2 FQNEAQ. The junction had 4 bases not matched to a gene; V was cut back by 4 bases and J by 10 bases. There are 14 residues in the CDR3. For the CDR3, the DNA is TGTGCCAGCAGCTGGAGGGACAGGGGCTCACCCCTCCACTTT. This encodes CASSWRDRGSPLHF.

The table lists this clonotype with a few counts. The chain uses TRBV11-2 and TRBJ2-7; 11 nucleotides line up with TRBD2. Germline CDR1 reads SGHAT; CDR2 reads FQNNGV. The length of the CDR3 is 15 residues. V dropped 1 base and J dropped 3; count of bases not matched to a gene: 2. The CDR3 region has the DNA TGTGCCAGCAGCTTAGCTAGCGGGGGGTTCTACGAGCAGTACTTC. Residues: CASSLASGGFYEQYF.

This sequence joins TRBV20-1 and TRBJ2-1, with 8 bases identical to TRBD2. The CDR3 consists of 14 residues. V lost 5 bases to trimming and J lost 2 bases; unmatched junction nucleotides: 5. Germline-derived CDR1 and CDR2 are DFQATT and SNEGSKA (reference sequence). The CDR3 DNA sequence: TGCAGTGCTCCCGGGACTAGAACCTACAATGAGCAGTTCTTC. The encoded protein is CSAPGTRTYNEQFF.

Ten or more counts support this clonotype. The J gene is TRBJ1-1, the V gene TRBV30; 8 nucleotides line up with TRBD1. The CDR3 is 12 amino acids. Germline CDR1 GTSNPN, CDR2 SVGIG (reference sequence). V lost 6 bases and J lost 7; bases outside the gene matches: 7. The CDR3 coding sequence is TGTGCCTGCTCCCGGGACAGGCATGAAGCTTTCTTT. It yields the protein CACSRDRHEAFF.

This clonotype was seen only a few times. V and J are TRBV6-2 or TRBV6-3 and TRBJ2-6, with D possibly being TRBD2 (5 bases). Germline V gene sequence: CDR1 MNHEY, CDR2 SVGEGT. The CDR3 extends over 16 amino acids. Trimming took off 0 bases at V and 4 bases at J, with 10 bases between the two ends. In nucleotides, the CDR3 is TGTGCCAGCAGTTACTCAGAGGGTACCGGGGCCAACGTCCTGACTTTC. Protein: CASSYSEGTGANVLTF.

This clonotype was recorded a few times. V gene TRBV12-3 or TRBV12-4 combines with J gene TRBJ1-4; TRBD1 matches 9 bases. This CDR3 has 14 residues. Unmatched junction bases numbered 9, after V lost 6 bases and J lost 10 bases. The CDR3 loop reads CASSTGQGNRKLFF. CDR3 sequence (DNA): TGTGCCAGCAGCACGGGACAGGGTAATCGAAAACTGTTTTTT.

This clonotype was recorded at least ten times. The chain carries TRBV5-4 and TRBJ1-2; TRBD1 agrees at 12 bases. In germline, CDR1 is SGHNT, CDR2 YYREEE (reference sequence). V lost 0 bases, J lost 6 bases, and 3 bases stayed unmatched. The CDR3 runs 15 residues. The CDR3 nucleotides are TGTGCCAGCAGCTTGGTTGGGACAGGGGGCAATGGCTACACCTTC. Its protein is CASSLVGTGGNGYTF.